This T cell receptor beta chain appears in the sequencing data of a study of response to subunit inactivated influenza vaccine. This CDR3 contains 15 residues. Looked up from germline, CDR1 is SGHTA and CDR2 is FQGNSA. Losses at the gene ends were 2 bases for V and 2 bases for J; bases not matched to a gene: 4. TCRdb reanalysed the RT-PCR reads using MiXCR and keeps one entry per CDR3 protein. The sample shows approximately 480,000 distinct CDR3 sequences, approximately 11% of them seen only once. V gene TRBV7-2 combines with J gene TRBJ2-3; TRBD2 agrees at 7 bases. The sequencing here drew on PBMCs from blood, taken roughly 45 days after vaccination. The TCR sequence derives from a man aged 45-65 years who received an inactivated influenza vaccine. The CDR3 DNA is TGTGCCAGCAGCTTACCCGGGAGGAACACAGATACGCAGTATTTT. Translation gives CASSLPGRNTDTQYF.